Below, 30 T cell receptor beta chains from the same sample are listed, as sequenced in a study of blood T cells in healthy people across ages (dated by TCRdb to the mid-2010s). Preparation of the library involved 5' RACE. Sequencing instrument: Illumina HiSeq 2500. A second PCR of roughly 7 to 12 cycles was run with a J-beta primer mix and a sample-barcoded 5' primer. TCRdb handled the public reads itself, with Q25 trimming in fastp and clone calling in MiXCR, and kept productive beta chains. Every entry covers one CDR3 protein and lists the most common genes and DNA from its rows. This sample is represented by fewer than 1,200,000 distinct CDR3 sequences; 20% to 25% of them were singletons. The top ten constitute less than 0.85% of the sample. These same data were also listed under a study on T cells of mothers and their children.

The sequenced sample consisted of blood. The receptor set was obtained from a girl aged 2 to 9 in good health.

This CDR3 reads CASSPNQKTQYF. In DNA, the CDR3 is TGTGCCAGCAGCCCCAATCAGAAGACCCAGTACTTC. The chain uses TRBV6-2 or TRBV6-3 and TRBJ2-5; no firm D call. Trimming pared 6 bases from V and 6 bases from J, leaving 11 bases between. From germline, CDR1 is MNHEY and CDR2 SVGEGT. There are 12 residues in the CDR3.

This clonotype was found a few times. The chain uses TRBV9 and TRBJ2-5; 9 positions match TRBD2. The end of the DNA aligns better with TRBJ2-1, so the J call may be wrong. The CDR3 runs to 15 residues. Germline V lookup: CDR1 SGDLS, CDR2 YYNGEE. CDR3 in DNA: TGTGCCAGCAGCGCTACTAGCGGGCAGTACAATGAGCAGTTCTTC. Its protein product is CASSATSGQYNEQFF.

V is TRBV14 and J is TRBJ2-5, with D possibly being TRBD2 (5 bases). Germline lookup yields CDR1 SGHDN and CDR2 FVKESK. The CDR3 sequence is 15 residues long. Trimming pared 1 base from V and 5 bases from J, leaving 14 bases between. Written as DNA, the CDR3 is TGTGCCAGCAGCCAAGTGGTCGGAGTAGCGGAGACCCAGTACTTC. It specifies CASSQVVGVAETQYF. Variable domain in full (rest from reference TRBV14 and TRBJ2-5): EAGVTQFPSHSVIEKGQTVTLRCDPISGHDNLYWYRRVMGKEIKFLLHFVKESKQDESGMPNNRFLAERTGGTYSTLKVQPAELEDSGVYFCASSQVVGVAETQYFGPGTRLLVL.

This clonotype occurred a few times. This chain connects TRBV5-6 to TRBJ1-1; D is undetermined. This CDR3 comprises 15 residues. Germline V gene sequence: CDR1 SGHDT, CDR2 YYEEEE. The V gene lost 4 bases and the J gene lost 2 bases, with 15 bases spanning the gap. CDR3 residues: CASSTGPGGNTEAFF. For the CDR3, the DNA is TGTGCCAGCAGCACTGGGCCGGGTGGAAACACTGAAGCTTTCTTT.

This clonotype showed up just a few times. V usage is TRBV29-1 and J usage is TRBJ2-5; no firm D call. CDR3 length: 15 residues. V was shortened by 4 bases and J by 0 bases, with 15 bases between the two germline ends. The germline V gene encodes CDR1 SQVTM and CDR2 ANQGSEA. CDR3 sequence: CSVVITQWYQETQYF. In DNA, the CDR3 is TGCAGCGTTGTAATTACCCAGTGGTACCAAGAGACCCAGTACTTC.

This clonotype has a handful of counts. At one end, the junction sequence differs from germline, possibly due to a read error. The V and J genes are TRBV4-3 and TRBJ2-5, with 9 bases lining up with TRBD1. The J call may be faulty, since TRBJ2-7 better matches the DNA end. The CDR3 contains 14 residues. The germline CDR1 and CDR2 sequences are LGHNA and YSLEER. The CDR3 region has the DNA TGCGCCAACAGCTTAGGACAGGGGAGGTACGAGCAGTACTTC. Protein sequence: CANSLGQGRYEQYF.

Only one count was recorded for this clonotype. The V call is TRBV7-3, the J call TRBJ2-1, with D perhaps matching TRBD1 (6 bases). From germline, CDR1 is SGHTA and CDR2 FQGTGA. This CDR3 contains 13 residues. V gave up 5 bases and J gave up 9 bases, with 14 bases separating them. The CDR3 coding sequence is TGTGCCAGCAGCGAGTCAGGGGACGGTGAGCAGTTCTTC. It is translated as CASSESGDGEQFF.

The chain recombines TRBV2 with TRBJ1-1; no definite D call. This CDR3 comprises 14 residues. From germline, CDR1 is SNHLY and CDR2 FYNNEI. Trimming stripped 5 bases from V and 0 bases from J, with 10 bases between. The CDR3 nucleotides are TGTGCCAGCAGTTCTAGGGCTATGAACACTGAAGCTTTCTTT. This gives the protein CASSSRAMNTEAFF.

The chain employs TRBV6-5 and TRBJ2-3, with D unclear. The CDR3 consists of 14 residues. Germline V gene data show CDR1 as MNHEY and CDR2 as SVGAGI. V shed 3 bases and J shed 5 bases, with 12 bases lying between them. CDR3 sequence reads: CASSYKAIIDTQYF. The CDR3 bases are TGTGCCAGCAGTTATAAGGCTATAATAGATACGCAGTATTTT.

This clonotype turned up a few times. The genes are TRBV24-1 and TRBJ1-5, with D unresolved. The CDR3 has 14 amino acids. The V end lost 4 bases, the J end lost 0 bases, and 6 bases lay between the germline ends. The germline gives CDR1 KGHDR, CDR2 SFDVKD. CDR3 nucleotide sequence: TGTGCCACCAGTGAAGGGCATAGCAATCAGCCCCAGCATTTT. Its protein product is CATSEGHSNQPQHF.

The sample holds a few counts of this clonotype. The chain combines TRBV11-2 with TRBJ2-5, with D possibly being TRBD2 (5 bases). The CDR3 is 14 amino acids. Germline CDR1 and CDR2: SGHAT and FQNNGV. The V end lost 5 bases, the J end lost 5 bases, and 15 bases lay between the germline ends. The CDR3 bases are TGTGCCAGCAGCCGACGGGATCCGGGGGAGACCCAGTACTTC. It specifies CASSRRDPGETQYF.

The J gene is TRBJ2-1, the V gene TRBV27; 11 nucleotides agree with TRBD2. CDR3 length equals 16 residues. J lost 7 bases, V lost 6 bases, and 11 bases had no gene match. The germline gives CDR1 MNHEY, CDR2 SMNVEV (reference sequence). CDR3 sequence reads: CASRPILAGVRNEQFF. As DNA, the CDR3 is TGTGCCAGCAGACCGATACTAGCGGGAGTGAGGAATGAGCAGTTCTTC.

V is TRBV15 and J is TRBJ2-5, with TRBD1 as a possible D gene (6 bases). V was trimmed by 6 bases and J by 6 bases, leaving 17 bases between them. CDR1 LNHNV and CDR2 YYDKDF come from the germline V gene (reference sequence). The CDR3 has 14 residues. DNA of the CDR3: TGTGCCACCAGTCGGGACACCGAGAGAAAGACCCAGTACTTC. Its translation: CATSRDTERKTQYF. The full variable domain, with the rest looked up from reference TRBV15 and TRBJ2-5, is DAMVIQNPRYQVTQFGKPVTLSCSQTLNHNVMYWYQQKSSQAPKLLFHYYDKDFNNEADTPDNFQSRRPNTSFCFLDIRSPGLGDTAMYLCATSRDTERKTQYFGPGTRLLVL.

This clonotype was seen a few times. This sequence joins TRBV6-2 or TRBV6-3 and TRBJ2-7; 7 bases agree with TRBD2. Germline V gene sequence: CDR1 MNHEY, CDR2 SVGEGT. V lost 9 bases to trimming and J lost 0 bases; unmatched junction nucleotides: 8. CDR3 size: 14 residues. The CDR3 sequence is CASGRGGSSYEQYF. The CDR3 region has the DNA TGTGCCAGTGGAAGGGGAGGGAGCTCCTACGAGCAGTACTTC.

This clonotype has more than one count but fewer than ten. The junction shows a germline mismatch at one end, possibly a read error. This chain uses TRBV7-2 with TRBJ2-5, with D unclear. This CDR3 contains 13 residues. Germline-derived CDR1 and CDR2 are SGHTA and FQGNSA. The CDR3: CACSLERRETQYF. For the CDR3, the DNA is TGTGCCTGCAGCTTAGAGAGGCGAGAGACCCAGTACTTC.

This clonotype occurred a few times. The chain is built from TRBV4-3 and TRBJ1-2; 7 bases fit TRBD1. This CDR3 region has 16 residues. Per germline, CDR1 LGHNA and CDR2 YSLEER. The V and J ends lost 1 base and 8 bases, in that order; junction bases with no gene match: 13. The CDR3: CASSQAGTVLYEGYTF. The CDR3 DNA reads as TGCGCCAGCAGCCAAGCCGGGACAGTCCTCTATGAGGGCTACACCTTC.

This clonotype was detected only a few times. The chain recombines TRBV19 with TRBJ2-7; no definite D call. CDR1 and CDR2 (germline): LNHDA, SQIVND (reference sequence). The CDR3 totals 13 residues. The ends were cut back, 1 base at V and 6 bases at J, with 10 bases in the middle. The CDR3 DNA follows: TGTGCCAGTAGTATAGCAGGAGCACGCGAGCAGTACTTC. Amino acids: CASSIAGAREQYF. Combining the CDR3 with reference TRBV19 and TRBJ2-7 gives the whole variable domain DGGITQSPKYLFRKEGQNVTLSCEQNLNHDAMYWYRQDPGQGLRLIYYSQIVNDFQKGDIAEGYSVSREKKESFPLTVTSAQKNPTAFYLCASSIAGAREQYFGPGTRLTVT.

The chain links TRBV29-1 to TRBJ2-1; D gene unclear. This CDR3 region has 13 residues. CDR1 and CDR2 from the germline V gene are SQVTM and ANQGSEA. Trimming removed 3 bases at V and 5 bases at J, with 11 bases between. The CDR3 DNA is TGCAGCGTTGATGTTGCTGAGAACAATGAGCAGTTCTTC. Its translation is CSVDVAENNEQFF.

The chain employs TRBV7-8 and TRBJ2-6; D might be TRBD1 (6 bases). CDR3 length equals 16 residues. From germline, CDR1 is SGHVS and CDR2 FQNEAQ. V was clipped by 4 bases and J by 4 bases, with 14 bases between them. The CDR3 spells CASSSIQGTGANVLTF. The CDR3 DNA sequence: TGTGCCAGCAGCTCTATACAGGGAACCGGGGCCAACGTCCTGACTTTC. The entire variable domain, with the rest obtained from reference TRBV7-8 and TRBJ2-6, is as follows: GAGVSQSPRYKVAKRGQDVALRCDPISGHVSLFWYQQALGQGPEFLTYFQNEAQLDKSGLPSDRFFAERPEGSVSTLKIQRTQQEDSAVYLCASSSIQGTGANVLTFGAGSRLTVL.

J is TRBJ2-3 and V is TRBV29-1, with D possibly TRBD2 on 6 matching bases. Germline V gene sequence: CDR1 SQVTM, CDR2 ANQGSEA. The V and J ends lost 4 bases and 0 bases respectively, with 14 bases between them. The length of the CDR3 is 15 residues. The CDR3 reads CSVVKGGYSTDTQYF. The CDR3 DNA sequence: TGCAGCGTTGTGAAGGGAGGCTACAGCACAGATACGCAGTATTTT.

This clonotype was detected only a few times. The chain has TRBV6-6 and TRBJ1-2; the D is unclear. The V end was cut by 2 bases, the J end by 0 bases, with 7 bases between. CDR3 length: 14 amino acids. Germline values: CDR1 MNHNY, CDR2 SVGAGI (reference sequence). The CDR3 loop reads CASSYGLANYGYTF. The CDR3 nucleotides are TGTGCCAGCAGTTACGGCTTAGCTAACTATGGCTACACCTTC.

CDR3 DNA sequence: TGTGCCAGCAGTTTAGTCTTGGTGGCAGGCAATCAGCCCCAGCATTTT. The encoded protein is CASSLVLVAGNQPQHF. The chain recombines TRBV27 with TRBJ1-5; D uncertain. Germline V gives CDR1 MNHEY, CDR2 SMNVEV (reference sequence). This CDR3 comprises 16 residues. V was clipped by 2 bases and J by 2 bases, with 13 bases between them.

The table lists this clonotype with a few counts. The V call is TRBV7-9, the J call TRBJ1-2; D perhaps matches TRBD1 (5 bases). The CDR3 contains 10 residues. Trimming pared 11 bases from V and 3 bases from J, leaving 7 bases between. Per the germline V gene, CDR1 is SEHNR and CDR2 is FQNEAQ (reference sequence). The CDR3 coding sequence is TGTGCCTGGGACGACTATGGCTACACCTTC. Protein sequence: CAWDDYGYTF. Drawing the rest from reference TRBV7-9 and TRBJ1-2, the complete variable domain is DTGVSQNPRHKITKRGQNVTFRCDPISEHNRLYWYRQTLGQGPEFLTYFQNEAQLEKSRLLSDRFSAERPKGSFSTLEIQRTEQGDSAMYLCAWDDYGYTFGSGTRLTVV.

This chain uses TRBV5-6 with TRBJ1-1; a weak D match, TRBD1 (6 bases). This CDR3 has 15 residues. V shed 4 bases and J shed 5 bases, with 18 bases lying between them. The germline CDR1 and CDR2 sequences are SGHDT and YYEEEE. CDR3 DNA sequence: TGTGCCAGCAGCCCAAACCCAGGGAGGGGGACTGAAGCTTTCTTT. Translation: CASSPNPGRGTEAFF. Full variable domain (rest looked up from reference TRBV5-6 and TRBJ1-1): DAGVTQSPTHLIKTRGQQVTLRCSPKSGHDTVSWYQQALGQGPQFIFQYYEEEERQRGNFPDRFSGHQFPNYSSELNVNALLLGDSALYLCASSPNPGRGTEAFFGQGTRLTVV.

The chain carries TRBV7-6 and TRBJ2-1; D gene unclear. The V end was cut by 3 bases, the J end by 0 bases, with 15 bases between. Germline values: CDR1 SGHVS, CDR2 FNYEAQ. The CDR3 extends over 17 amino acids. CDR3 sequence: CASSLSPRRASYNEQFF. The CDR3 nucleotides read TGTGCCAGCAGCTTGTCCCCGCGGAGAGCCTCCTACAATGAGCAGTTCTTC.

This clonotype was seen a handful of times. The chain recombines TRBV28 with TRBJ2-7; 8 positions agree with TRBD2. J was trimmed by 1 base and V by 5 bases; bases with no gene match: 7. Germline V gives CDR1 MDHEN, CDR2 SYDVKM. The CDR3 is made up of 15 amino acids. CDR3 DNA: TGTGCCAGCAGTCCCCCGGCGGGGGGTTCCTACGAGCAGTACTTC. Translated, it gives CASSPPAGGSYEQYF.

This clonotype came up a few times. The CDR3 DNA reads as TGCAGCATCCGGGGGGACAGGGGCGGGAACACTGAAGCTTTCTTT. Translation gives CSIRGDRGGNTEAFF. This chain links TRBV29-1 with TRBJ1-1; 10 bases are a match to TRBD1. The CDR3 length is 15 residues. Germline V gene lookup returns CDR1 SQVTM and CDR2 ANQGSEA. V was pared by 8 bases and J by 1 base, with 10 bases of the junction left unmatched.

The chain links TRBV20-1 to TRBJ1-1, with D possibly being TRBD1 (5 bases). V was pared by 1 base and J by 1 base, with 16 bases between. CDR1 and CDR2 (germline): DFQATT, SNEGSKA (reference sequence). The CDR3 sequence is 16 residues long. The CDR3 sequence is CSARAVPGNRNTEAFF. The CDR3 nucleotides are TGCAGTGCTAGAGCCGTTCCAGGGAACAGGAACACTGAAGCTTTCTTT.

In this sample, this clonotype turned up a few times. The rearrangement links TRBV4-1 to TRBJ1-3, with D possibly being TRBD1 (5 bases). Germline loops: CDR1 MGHRA, CDR2 YSYEKL. V was trimmed by 0 bases and J by 2 bases, leaving 8 bases between them. The length of the CDR3 is 15 residues. CDR3 sequence (DNA): TGCGCCAGCAGCCAAGACAGGGTCCCTGGAAACACCATATATTTT. Its protein is CASSQDRVPGNTIYF.

The CDR3 DNA reads TGCAGTGCTAGCCGAGGGATCACCTACGAGCAGTACTTC. Translated, it gives CSASRGITYEQYF. The chain couples TRBV20-1 to TRBJ2-5, with D possibly matching TRBD2 (5 bases). The assigned J gene may be wrong: the sequence end matches TRBJ2-7 better. This CDR3 is built from 13 residues. Germline V CDR1 and CDR2: DFQATT, SNEGSKA (reference sequence).